This record concerns one TCR beta chain sequence. Its antigen is as yet unknown. Other nucleotide sequences from this sample produce the same CDR3. The sample comes from a study of shared clonotypes between healthy human individuals. Notes on the study in general: Clonotypes which were not shared had lower generation probabilities than clonotypes that all four donors shared.

Replicate PCRs for sorted subsets used around 190 ng DNA; this equaled 25,000 to 30,000 T cell genomes. Sequenced by immunoSEQ multiplex PCR; TCRdb stores in-frame clones only, minus some. The sample includes about 2.4 million clones, approximately 94% of them seen just once. The sequenced sample was naive CD4+ T cells from PBMCs. Documented subset: CD45RA+ positively selected. This receptor was obtained from a man aged 18 to 29 in good health. Some clones in this sample may be carry-over from other donors' samples.

This chain's CDR3 is CASSDPGPYEQYF. CDR3 DNA: TGTGCCAGCAGTGATCCTGGTCCGTACGAGCAGTACTTC. This chain uses TRBV6-1 with TRBJ2-7; D gene uncertain. The CDR3 spans 13 residues. Germline values: CDR1 MNHNS, CDR2 SASEGT. Trimming took 3 bases from V and 4 from J, leaving 10 bases between them.